Shown below are 21 T cell receptor beta chains from a single sample sequenced in a study of T cells after yellow fever vaccination. From the 5' RACE reads, TCRdb called clonotypes with MiXCR, one entry per CDR3 protein. The sample consists of about 68,000 distinct CDR3 sequences, more than 6.5% of them appearing once. The input for sequencing was CD8+ T cells sorted from PBMCs, taken approximately 47 days after the first yellow fever vaccination. The source is a man aged 18 to 29 who received the YFV17D yellow fever vaccine.

This clonotype was counted between two and nine times. This sequence joins TRBV19 and TRBJ2-7, with D perhaps TRBD1 (6 bases). Trimming removed 11 bases from V and 3 bases from J, with 20 bases in between. The germline V gene encodes CDR1 LNHDA and CDR2 SQIVND (reference sequence). The CDR3 contains 14 residues. In DNA form, the CDR3 reads TGTGCCGGCCCCGGGACACCTACACTCTACGAGCAGTACGTC. Protein sequence: CAGPGTPTLYEQYV.

This clonotype was seen ten or more times. The chain recombines TRBV6-2 or TRBV6-3 with TRBJ2-7, with a tentative D call TRBD1 (5 bases). Trimming stripped 4 bases from V and 3 bases from J, with 10 bases between. The CDR3 spans 13 residues. Germline V gene data show CDR1 as MNHEY and CDR2 as SVGEGT. The CDR3: CASSSAGIYEQYF. DNA for the CDR3: TGTGCCAGCAGTTCAGCAGGGATCTACGAGCAGTACTTC.

This clonotype appeared a few times. V is TRBV12-3 or TRBV12-4 and J is TRBJ1-3; D unresolved. The CDR3 has 14 residues. V lost 3 bases to trimming and J lost 4 bases, with 10 bases between them. CDR3 protein: CASSFGGTGNTIYF. The CDR3, as DNA: TGTGCCAGCAGTTTTGGTGGCACCGGAAACACCATATATTTT.

This clonotype was seen ten or more times. The chain couples TRBV27 to TRBJ2-3, with D perhaps assigned TRBD1 or TRBD2 (6 bases each). Germline loops: CDR1 MNHEY, CDR2 SMNVEV (reference sequence). V lost 3 bases and J lost 4, with 11 bases in between. The CDR3 has 14 amino acids. The DNA for the CDR3 is TGTGCCAGCAGTTTTGGGGGGCCCCCAGATACGCAGTATTTT. It encodes CASSFGGPPDTQYF.

The rearrangement joins TRBV5-4 to TRBJ2-2, with 7 positions matching TRBD1. This CDR3 region has 15 residues. Germline CDR1 SGHNT, CDR2 YYREEE (reference sequence). The J segment lost 0 bases and the V segment lost 6 bases, leaving 5 bases of the junction unmatched. CDR3 coding DNA: TGTGCCAGCACCCAAGGGGGCACGAACACCGGGGAGCTGTTTTTT. It codes for CASTQGGTNTGELFF.

This clonotype was found a few times. The chain links TRBV15 to TRBJ1-5; D ambiguous. Trimming removed 2 bases at V and 4 bases at J, with 12 bases between. The germline V gene has CDR1 LNHNV and CDR2 YYDKDF (reference sequence). CDR3 length: 15 amino acids. CDR3 sequence: CATSRPPPGNQPQHF. The CDR3 nucleotides are TGTGCCACCAGCAGACCCCCCCCGGGTAATCAGCCCCAGCATTTT.

At least ten counts were recorded for this clonotype. The CDR3 nucleotides read TGTGCCAGCAGCTTAAACCCAGGGACTAGCTATGGCTACACCTTC. Protein sequence: CASSLNPGTSYGYTF. This chain joins TRBV7-3 and TRBJ1-2; D is perhaps TRBD1 (5 bases). V was pared by 1 base and J by 4 bases, with 13 bases between. Germline V gene data show CDR1 as SGHTA and CDR2 as FQGTGA. The CDR3 has 15 amino acids.

This clonotype has only a few counts. V gene TRBV7-9 combines with J gene TRBJ2-3; D is uncertain. The length of the CDR3 is 14 residues. The V and J ends lost 4 bases and 1 base respectively, with 9 bases between them. CDR1 is SEHNR and CDR2 is FQNEAQ in the germline V gene (reference sequence). Written as DNA, the CDR3 is TGTGCCAGCAGCTCTAGTGGCCGCACAGATACGCAGTATTTT. Protein product: CASSSSGRTDTQYF.

This clonotype was counted ten times or more. V and J are TRBV30 and TRBJ1-5; D is uncertain. CDR3 length: 15 amino acids. Trimming pared 1 base from V and 7 bases from J, leaving 17 bases between. The germline CDR1 and CDR2 sequences are GTSNPN and SVGIG (reference sequence). The DNA for the CDR3 is TGTGCCTGGAGTGAACGACGGAATGATAACCAGCCCCAGCATTTT. It translates to CAWSERRNDNQPQHF.

This clonotype was seen many times. The gene calls are TRBV11-2 and TRBJ2-5; the match to TRBD2 covers 10 bases. This CDR3 is built from 18 residues. CDR1 SGHAT and CDR2 FQNNGV come from the germline V gene. J gave up 0 bases and V 3 bases, and 10 bases lay outside the gene matches. CDR3 in amino acids: CASSLYQRGGSYQETQYF. The CDR3, as DNA: TGTGCCAGCAGCTTGTACCAGCGGGGGGGTTCGTACCAAGAGACCCAGTACTTC.

This clonotype was observed a few times. The chain employs TRBV25-1 and TRBJ2-3; TRBD1 is a possible D gene (6 bases). The germline CDR1 and CDR2 sequences are MGHDK and SYGVNS. This CDR3 region has 16 residues. The V gene lost 3 bases and the J gene lost 7 bases, with 20 bases spanning the gap. In nucleotides, the CDR3 is TGTGCCAGCAGTGAGGTCTGGGGACAAAGCTCCTATACGCAGTATTTT. It specifies CASSEVWGQSSYTQYF.

This clonotype appeared a few times. The V call is TRBV27, the J call TRBJ2-7; 12 positions agree with TRBD2. Losses at the gene ends were 6 bases for V and 4 bases for J; bases not matched to a gene: 7. Germline V gene lookup returns CDR1 MNHEY and CDR2 SMNVEV (reference sequence). This CDR3 is 15 amino acids long. CDR3 protein: CASSLRTSGVYEQYF. The CDR3 bases are TGTGCCAGCAGCCTTCGGACTAGCGGGGTTTACGAGCAGTACTTC.

The sample holds many counts of this clonotype. The rearrangement links TRBV29-1 to TRBJ2-5; D is undetermined. V shed 4 bases and J shed 3 bases, with 15 bases lying between them. This CDR3 has 14 amino acids. Per the germline V gene, CDR1 is SQVTM and CDR2 is ANQGSEA. CDR3 sequence reads: CSVVSLLQEETQYF. CDR3 DNA: TGCAGCGTTGTGAGTTTGTTGCAGGAAGAGACCCAGTACTTC.

This clonotype was picked up many times. The genes are TRBV13 and TRBJ2-3; weak D call: TRBD1 (5 bases). The germline V gene encodes CDR1 PRHDT and CDR2 FYEKMQ (reference sequence). V was shortened by 5 bases and J by 1 base, with 7 bases between the two germline ends. The CDR3 consists of 13 residues. DNA of the CDR3: TGTGCCAGCAGCCGCAGGGGCACAGATACGCAGTATTTT. Its protein is CASSRRGTDTQYF.

This clonotype came up many times. This rearrangement joins TRBV4-1 to TRBJ2-3; TRBD2 agrees at 9 bases. Trimming at V came to 1 base and at J to 2 bases, leaving 1 base not matched to a gene. The CDR3 consists of 15 residues. Germline CDR1 MGHRA, CDR2 YSYEKL. The CDR3 protein is CASSQGTSDTDTQYF. DNA of the CDR3: TGCGCCAGCAGCCAAGGGACTAGCGACACAGATACGCAGTATTTT.

Ten or more counts support this clonotype. This chain uses TRBV4-1 with TRBJ2-7; weak D call: TRBD2 (5 bases). Trimming took 0 bases from V and 6 from J, leaving 9 bases between them. This CDR3 contains 13 residues. CDR1 is MGHRA and CDR2 is YSYEKL in the germline V gene. Written as DNA, the CDR3 is TGCGCCAGCAGCCAAGAATCTCGGGGCGAGCAGTACTTC. Translation gives CASSQESRGEQYF.

This clonotype came up many times. V gene TRBV5-1 combines with J gene TRBJ2-4; either TRBD1 or TRBD2 may fit D (5 bases each). CDR1 is SGHRS, CDR2 YFSETQ, per germline. CDR3 length: 15 residues. The V end lost 4 bases, the J end lost 8 bases, and 19 bases lay between the germline ends. CDR3 sequence reads: CASSPRWMGEDIQYF. In DNA, the CDR3 is TGCGCCAGCAGCCCCAGGTGGATGGGGGAAGACATTCAGTACTTC.

This rearrangement joins TRBV6-2 or TRBV6-3 to TRBJ2-7; D tentatively fits TRBD1 or TRBD2 (5 bases each). V was clipped by 5 bases and J by 5 bases, with 19 bases between them. The germline V gene encodes CDR1 MNHEY and CDR2 SVGEGT. The CDR3 runs to 15 residues. CDR3 DNA sequence: TGTGCCAGCAGTCGCCGGGGCAGGGTAGCCGACGAGCAGTACGTC. It translates to CASSRRGRVADEQYV.

This clonotype came up many times. V gene TRBV14 combines with J gene TRBJ2-7, with D unresolved. Germline-derived CDR1 and CDR2 are SGHDN and FVKESK. Trimming took off 3 bases at V and 4 bases at J, with 16 bases between the two ends. The CDR3 extends over 15 amino acids. This CDR3 reads CASSQRQVGIYEQYF. The CDR3 nucleotides read TGTGCCAGCAGCCAGAGACAAGTGGGAATATACGAGCAGTACTTC. Looking up the rest from reference TRBV14 and TRBJ2-7 gives the full variable domain: EAGVTQFPSHSVIEKGQTVTLRCDPISGHDNLYWYRRVMGKEIKFLLHFVKESKQDESGMPNNRFLAERTGGTYSTLKVQPAELEDSGVYFCASSQRQVGIYEQYFGPGTRLTVT.

The sample holds a few counts of this clonotype. This CDR3 reads CAVSLGSPGVTEAFF. CDR3 nucleotides: TGTGCCGTCAGCTTGGGGTCGCCGGGGGTCACTGAAGCTTTCTTT. The rearrangement uses TRBV7-3 and TRBJ1-1; a weak D match, TRBD1 (5 bases). The CDR3 sequence is 15 residues long. From germline, CDR1 is SGHTA and CDR2 FQGTGA. V lost 11 bases and J 4 bases, leaving 23 bases between the germline ends.

This clonotype was seen ten or more times. The V and J genes are TRBV6-2 or TRBV6-3 and TRBJ2-1; TRBD1 matches 9 bases. The ends lost 4 bases at V and 8 bases at J; junction bases unmatched: 6. Per the germline V gene, CDR1 is MNHEY and CDR2 is SVGEGT. The CDR3 extends over 14 amino acids. CDR3 nucleotide sequence: TGTGCCAGCAGTTTGGGACAGGGTCGGCATGAGCAGTTCTTC. Its translation is CASSLGQGRHEQFF.